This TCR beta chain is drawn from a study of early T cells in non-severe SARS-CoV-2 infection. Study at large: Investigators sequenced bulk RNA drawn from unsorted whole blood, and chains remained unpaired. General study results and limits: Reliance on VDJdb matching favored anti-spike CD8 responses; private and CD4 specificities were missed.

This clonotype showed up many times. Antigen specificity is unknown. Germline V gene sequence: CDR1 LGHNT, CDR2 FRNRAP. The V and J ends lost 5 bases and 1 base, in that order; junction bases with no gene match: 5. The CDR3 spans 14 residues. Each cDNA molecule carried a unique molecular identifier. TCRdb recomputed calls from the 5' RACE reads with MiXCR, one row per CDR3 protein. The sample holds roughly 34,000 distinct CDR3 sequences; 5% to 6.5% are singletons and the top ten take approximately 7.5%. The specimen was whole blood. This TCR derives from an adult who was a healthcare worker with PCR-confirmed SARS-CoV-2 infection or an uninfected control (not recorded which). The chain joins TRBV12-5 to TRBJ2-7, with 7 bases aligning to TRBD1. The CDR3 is CASGRRQGSYEQYF. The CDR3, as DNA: TGTGCTAGTGGTAGACGACAGGGATCCTACGAGCAGTACTTC.